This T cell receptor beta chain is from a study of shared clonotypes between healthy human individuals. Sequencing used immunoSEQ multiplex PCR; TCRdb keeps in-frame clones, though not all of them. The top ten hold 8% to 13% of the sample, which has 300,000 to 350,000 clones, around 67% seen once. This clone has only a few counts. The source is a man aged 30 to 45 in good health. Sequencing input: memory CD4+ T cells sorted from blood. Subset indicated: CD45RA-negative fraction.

The CDR3 sequence: CASSLEPGGRNYTF. CDR3 coding DNA: TGTGCCAGCAGCTTGGAACCAGGTGGACGGAACTACACCTTC. The rearrangement links TRBV5-5 to TRBJ1-2; D not certain. The CDR3 length is 14 residues. Trimming stripped 0 bases from V and 10 bases from J, with 16 bases between. Germline V gene sequence: CDR1 SGHKS, CDR2 YYEKEE (reference sequence).